Ten or more counts support the clone carrying this TCR beta chain. One end of the junction varies from germline; a read error may be responsible. TCRdb called the 5' RACE reads again in MiXCR, with one record for every CDR3 protein. The top ten clones hold less than 2% of a sample with 200,000 to 250,000 distinct CDR3 sequences, 7.5% of them seen once. This record comes from a study of identical twins. The CDR3 is 12 amino acids. Germline-derived CDR1 and CDR2 are LGHDT and YNNKEL (reference sequence). In addition, the sample was reused for a study of yellow fever vaccine responses in identical twins.

This clonotype originated in a woman between 18 and 29 years old in good health. The sample consisted of memory (CD45RO+) T cells sorted from blood. The chain uses TRBV3-1 and TRBJ2-5; tentatively, D is TRBD1 (5 bases). The CDR3 DNA is TGTGCCAGCAGCCAAGGGGGCCCCTCGGTTGTCTTC. The encoded protein is CASSQGGPSVVF.